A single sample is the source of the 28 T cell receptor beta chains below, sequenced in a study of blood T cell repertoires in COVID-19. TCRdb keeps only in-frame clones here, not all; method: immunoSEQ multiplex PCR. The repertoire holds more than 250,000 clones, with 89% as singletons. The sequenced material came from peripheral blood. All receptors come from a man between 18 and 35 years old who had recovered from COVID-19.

CDR3 DNA sequence: TGCGCCAGCAGCTTACAGGGGCCGCAGAATGAGCAGTTCTTC. Its translation is CASSLQGPQNEQFF. This chain joins TRBV5-1 and TRBJ2-1; 7 bases line up with TRBD1. CDR1 and CDR2 (germline): SGHRS, YFSETQ. V lost 2 bases, J lost 7 bases, and 6 bases stayed unmatched. The CDR3 length is 14 residues.

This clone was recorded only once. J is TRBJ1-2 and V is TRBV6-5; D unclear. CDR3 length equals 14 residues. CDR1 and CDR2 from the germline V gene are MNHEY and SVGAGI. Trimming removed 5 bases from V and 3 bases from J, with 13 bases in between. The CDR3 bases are TGTGCCAGCAGTCTAAATCTGCGGGACTATGGCTACACCTTC. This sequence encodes CASSLNLRDYGYTF.

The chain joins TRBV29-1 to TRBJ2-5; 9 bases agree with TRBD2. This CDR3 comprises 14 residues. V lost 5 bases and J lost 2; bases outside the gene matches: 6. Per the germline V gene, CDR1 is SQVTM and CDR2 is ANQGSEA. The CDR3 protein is CSVLSGGPQETQYF. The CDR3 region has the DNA TGCAGCGTTTTAAGCGGGGGGCCTCAAGAGACCCAGTACTTC.

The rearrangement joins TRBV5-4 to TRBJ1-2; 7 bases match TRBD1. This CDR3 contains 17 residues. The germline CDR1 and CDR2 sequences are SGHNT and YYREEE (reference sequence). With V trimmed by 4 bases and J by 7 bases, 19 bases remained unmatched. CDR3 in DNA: TGTGCCAGCAGCCTACCTTCGGGGGGGACAGCCCTCCGTGGCTACACCTTC. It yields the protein CASSLPSGGTALRGYTF.

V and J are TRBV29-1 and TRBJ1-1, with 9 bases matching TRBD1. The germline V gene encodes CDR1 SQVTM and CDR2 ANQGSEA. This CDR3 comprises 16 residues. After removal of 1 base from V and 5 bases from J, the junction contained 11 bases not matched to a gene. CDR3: CSVEAGTGGARTEAFF. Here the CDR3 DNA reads TGCAGCGTTGAAGCAGGTACAGGGGGCGCGAGGACTGAAGCTTTCTTT.

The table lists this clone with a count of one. In nucleotides, the CDR3 is TGTGCCAGCAGCGGGACGGACAGGGGTGGAACAGATACGCAGTATTTT. It yields the protein CASSGTDRGGTDTQYF. This chain links TRBV5-4 with TRBJ2-3, with TRBD1 identical over 9 bases. Germline-derived CDR1 and CDR2 are SGHNT and YYREEE (reference sequence). The CDR3 extends over 16 amino acids. Trimming took 4 bases from V and 3 from J; bases not matched to a gene: 9.

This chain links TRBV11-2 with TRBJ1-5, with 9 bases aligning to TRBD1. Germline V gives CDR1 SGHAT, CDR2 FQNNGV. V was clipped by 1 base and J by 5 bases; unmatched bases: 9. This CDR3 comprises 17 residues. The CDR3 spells CASSLGIRGQGDQPQHF. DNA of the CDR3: TGTGCCAGCAGCTTAGGGATCCGGGGACAGGGAGATCAGCCCCAGCATTTT.

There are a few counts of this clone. CDR3 nucleotides: TGTGCCAGTCAGACAGGGGGACAGCCCCAGCATTTT. Amino acid sequence: CASQTGGQPQHF. The rearrangement joins TRBV19 to TRBJ1-5; TRBD1 agrees at 9 bases. Looked up from germline, CDR1 is LNHDA and CDR2 is SQIVND (reference sequence). With 8 bases clipped from V and 7 bases from J, the junction kept 3 bases outside the gene matches. The CDR3 covers 12 residues. The variable domain in full, with the rest retrieved from reference TRBV19 and TRBJ1-5, is DGGITQSPKYLFRKEGQNVTLSCEQNLNHDAMYWYRQDPGQGLRLIYYSQIVNDFQKGDIAEGYSVSREKKESFPLTVTSAQKNPTAFYLCASQTGGQPQHFGDGTRLSIL.

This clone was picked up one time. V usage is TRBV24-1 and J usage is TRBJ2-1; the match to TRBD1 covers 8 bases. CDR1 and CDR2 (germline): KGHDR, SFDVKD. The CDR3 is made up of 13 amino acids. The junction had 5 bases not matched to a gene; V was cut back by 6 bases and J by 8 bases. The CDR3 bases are TGTGCCACCAGTCGTCCAGGGGGCGATGAGCAGTTCTTC. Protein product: CATSRPGGDEQFF.

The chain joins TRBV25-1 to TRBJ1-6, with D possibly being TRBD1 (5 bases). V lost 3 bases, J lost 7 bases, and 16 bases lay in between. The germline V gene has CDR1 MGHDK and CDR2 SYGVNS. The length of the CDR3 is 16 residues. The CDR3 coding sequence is TGTGCCAGCAGTGAGTACCTACAGGCCTCGAATTCACCCCTCCACTTT. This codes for CASSEYLQASNSPLHF. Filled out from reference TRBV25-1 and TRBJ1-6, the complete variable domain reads EADIYQTPRYLVIGTGKKITLECSQTMGHDKMYWYQQDPGMELHLIHYSYGVNSTEKGDLSSESTVSRIRTEHFPLTLESARPSHTSQYLCASSEYLQASNSPLHFGNGTRLTVT.

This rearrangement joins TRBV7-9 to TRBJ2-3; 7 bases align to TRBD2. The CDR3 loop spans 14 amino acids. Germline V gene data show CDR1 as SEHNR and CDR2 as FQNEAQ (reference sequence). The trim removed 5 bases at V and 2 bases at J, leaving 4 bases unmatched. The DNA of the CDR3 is TGTGCCAGCAGCCCACTAGCGACCACAGATACGCAGTATTTT. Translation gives CASSPLATTDTQYF.

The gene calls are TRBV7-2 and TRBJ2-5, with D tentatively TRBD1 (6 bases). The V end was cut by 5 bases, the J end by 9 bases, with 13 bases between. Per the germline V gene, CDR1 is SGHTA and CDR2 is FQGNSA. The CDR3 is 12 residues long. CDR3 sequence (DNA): TGTGCCAGCAGCGCCACAGGGTTGGCCCAGTACTTC. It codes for CASSATGLAQYF.

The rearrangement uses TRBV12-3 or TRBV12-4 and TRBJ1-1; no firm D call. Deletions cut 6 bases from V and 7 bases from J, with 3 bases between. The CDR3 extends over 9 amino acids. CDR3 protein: CASSREAFF. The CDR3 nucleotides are TGTGCCAGCAGCCGTGAAGCTTTCTTT.

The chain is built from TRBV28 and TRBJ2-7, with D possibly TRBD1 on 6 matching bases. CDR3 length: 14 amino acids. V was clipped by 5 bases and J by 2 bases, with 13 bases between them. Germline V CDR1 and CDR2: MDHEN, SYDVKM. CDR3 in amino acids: CASSLGTLTYEQYF. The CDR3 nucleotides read TGTGCCAGCAGTCTGGGGACACTCACCTACGAGCAGTACTTC.

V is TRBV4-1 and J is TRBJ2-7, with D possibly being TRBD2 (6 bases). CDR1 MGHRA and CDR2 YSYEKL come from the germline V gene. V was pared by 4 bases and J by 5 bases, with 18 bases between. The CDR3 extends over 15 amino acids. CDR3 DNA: TGCGCCAGCAGCCCGATATCGGGAGTAGGGGACGAGCAGTACTTC. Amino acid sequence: CASSPISGVGDEQYF.

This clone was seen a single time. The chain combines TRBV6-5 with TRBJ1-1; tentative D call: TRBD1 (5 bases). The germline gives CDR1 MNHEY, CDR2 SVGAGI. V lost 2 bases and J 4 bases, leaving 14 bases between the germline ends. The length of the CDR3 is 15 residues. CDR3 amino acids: CASSYSVGGGTEAFF. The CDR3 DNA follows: TGTGCCAGCAGTTACAGTGTTGGGGGAGGCACTGAAGCTTTCTTT.

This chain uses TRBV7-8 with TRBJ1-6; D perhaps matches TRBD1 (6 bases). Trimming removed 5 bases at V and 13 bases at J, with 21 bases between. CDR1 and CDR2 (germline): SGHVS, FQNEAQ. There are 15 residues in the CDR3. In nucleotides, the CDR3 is TGTGCCAGCAGCGCCCATACAGGGAATCTGATCCCCCTCCACTTT. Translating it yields CASSAHTGNLIPLHF.

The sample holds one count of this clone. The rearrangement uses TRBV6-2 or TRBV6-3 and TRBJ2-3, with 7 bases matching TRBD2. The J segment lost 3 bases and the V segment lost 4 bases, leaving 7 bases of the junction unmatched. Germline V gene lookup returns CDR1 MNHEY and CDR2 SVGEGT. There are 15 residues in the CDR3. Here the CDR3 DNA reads TGTGCCAGCAGTTCCCTGCGGGAGTTGACAGATACGCAGTATTTT. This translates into CASSSLRELTDTQYF.

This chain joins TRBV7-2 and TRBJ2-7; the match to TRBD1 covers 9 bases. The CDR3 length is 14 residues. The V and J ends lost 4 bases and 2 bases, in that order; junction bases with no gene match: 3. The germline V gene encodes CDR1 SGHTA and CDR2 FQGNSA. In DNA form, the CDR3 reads TGTGCCAGCAGCTCCGGGACAGGGCCCTACGAGCAGTACTTC. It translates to CASSSGTGPYEQYF.

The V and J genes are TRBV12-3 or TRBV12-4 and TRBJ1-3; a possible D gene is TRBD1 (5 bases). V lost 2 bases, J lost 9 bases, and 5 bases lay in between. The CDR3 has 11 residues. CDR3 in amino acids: CASSLRGTIYF. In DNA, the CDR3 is TGTGCCAGCAGTTTAAGGGGCACCATATATTTT.

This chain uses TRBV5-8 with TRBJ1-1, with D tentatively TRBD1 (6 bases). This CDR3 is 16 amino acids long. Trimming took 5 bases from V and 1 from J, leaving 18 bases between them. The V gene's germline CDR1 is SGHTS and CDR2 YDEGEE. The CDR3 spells CASRNEGGRRNTEAFF. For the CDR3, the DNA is TGTGCCAGCAGAAACGAGGGGGGGCGTAGGAACACTGAAGCTTTCTTT.

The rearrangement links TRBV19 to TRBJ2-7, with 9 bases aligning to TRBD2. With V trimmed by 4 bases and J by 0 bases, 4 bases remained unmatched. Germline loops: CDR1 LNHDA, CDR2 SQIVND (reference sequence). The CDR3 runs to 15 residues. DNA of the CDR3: TGTGCCAGTAGTAGCGGAGCGGGGGGCTCCTACGAGCAGTACTTC. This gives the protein CASSSGAGGSYEQYF.

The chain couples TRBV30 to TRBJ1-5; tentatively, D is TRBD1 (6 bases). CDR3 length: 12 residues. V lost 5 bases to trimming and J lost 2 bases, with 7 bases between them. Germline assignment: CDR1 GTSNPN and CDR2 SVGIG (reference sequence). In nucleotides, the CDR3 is TGTGCCTGGTCAGGGGGCAATCAGCCCCAGCATTTT. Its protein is CAWSGGNQPQHF.

The chain's CDR3 is CASERGKGAEYGYTF. The CDR3 DNA follows: TGTGCCAGCGAAAGAGGAAAGGGGGCAGAGTATGGCTACACCTTC. The rearrangement uses TRBV25-1 and TRBJ1-2; TRBD1 aligns across 7 bases. CDR1 MGHDK and CDR2 SYGVNS come from the germline V gene. The V segment lost 8 bases and the J segment 5 bases; nucleotides outside the gene matches: 14. The CDR3 loop spans 15 amino acids.

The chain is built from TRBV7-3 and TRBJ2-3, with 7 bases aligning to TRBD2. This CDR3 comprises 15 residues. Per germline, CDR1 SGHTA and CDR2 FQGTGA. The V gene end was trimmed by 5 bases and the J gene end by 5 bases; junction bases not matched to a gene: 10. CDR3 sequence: CASSETSRYVDTQYF. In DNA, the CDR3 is TGTGCCAGCAGCGAGACTAGCAGGTATGTAGATACGCAGTATTTT.

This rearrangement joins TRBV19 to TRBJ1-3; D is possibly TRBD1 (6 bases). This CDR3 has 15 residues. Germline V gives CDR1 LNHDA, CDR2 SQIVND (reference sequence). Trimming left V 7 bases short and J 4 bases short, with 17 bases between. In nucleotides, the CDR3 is TGTGCCAGTAAAAGGGAGGGGACAACCGGAAACACCATATATTTT. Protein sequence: CASKREGTTGNTIYF.

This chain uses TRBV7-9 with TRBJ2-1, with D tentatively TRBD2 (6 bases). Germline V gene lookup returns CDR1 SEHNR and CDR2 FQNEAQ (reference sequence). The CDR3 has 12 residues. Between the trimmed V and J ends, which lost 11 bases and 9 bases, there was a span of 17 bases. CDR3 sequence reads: CARAGSGSEQFF. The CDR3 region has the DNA TGTGCCCGGGCCGGGAGTGGGAGTGAGCAGTTCTTC.

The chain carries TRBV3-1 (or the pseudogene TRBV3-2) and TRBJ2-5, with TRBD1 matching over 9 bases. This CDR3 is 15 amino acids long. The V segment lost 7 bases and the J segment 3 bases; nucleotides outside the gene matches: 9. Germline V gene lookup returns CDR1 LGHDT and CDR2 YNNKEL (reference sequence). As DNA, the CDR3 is TGTGCCAGCAACTACAGGGGGCCTGAGGAAGAGACCCAGTACTTC. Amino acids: CASNYRGPEEETQYF.